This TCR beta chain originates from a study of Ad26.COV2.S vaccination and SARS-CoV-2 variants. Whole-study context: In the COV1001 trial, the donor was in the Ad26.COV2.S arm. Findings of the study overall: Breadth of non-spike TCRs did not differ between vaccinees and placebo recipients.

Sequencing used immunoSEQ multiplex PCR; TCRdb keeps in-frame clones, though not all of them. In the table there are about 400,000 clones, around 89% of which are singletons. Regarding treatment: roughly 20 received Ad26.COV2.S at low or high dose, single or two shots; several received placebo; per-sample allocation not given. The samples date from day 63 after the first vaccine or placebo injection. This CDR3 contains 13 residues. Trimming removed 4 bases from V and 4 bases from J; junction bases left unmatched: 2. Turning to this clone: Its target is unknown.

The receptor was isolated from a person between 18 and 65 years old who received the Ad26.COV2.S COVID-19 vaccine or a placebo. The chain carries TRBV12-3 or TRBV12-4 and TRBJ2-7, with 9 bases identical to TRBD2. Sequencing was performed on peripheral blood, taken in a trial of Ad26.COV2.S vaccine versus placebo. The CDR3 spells CASSSGLAYEQYF. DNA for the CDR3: TGTGCCAGCAGTTCGGGACTAGCTTACGAGCAGTACTTC.